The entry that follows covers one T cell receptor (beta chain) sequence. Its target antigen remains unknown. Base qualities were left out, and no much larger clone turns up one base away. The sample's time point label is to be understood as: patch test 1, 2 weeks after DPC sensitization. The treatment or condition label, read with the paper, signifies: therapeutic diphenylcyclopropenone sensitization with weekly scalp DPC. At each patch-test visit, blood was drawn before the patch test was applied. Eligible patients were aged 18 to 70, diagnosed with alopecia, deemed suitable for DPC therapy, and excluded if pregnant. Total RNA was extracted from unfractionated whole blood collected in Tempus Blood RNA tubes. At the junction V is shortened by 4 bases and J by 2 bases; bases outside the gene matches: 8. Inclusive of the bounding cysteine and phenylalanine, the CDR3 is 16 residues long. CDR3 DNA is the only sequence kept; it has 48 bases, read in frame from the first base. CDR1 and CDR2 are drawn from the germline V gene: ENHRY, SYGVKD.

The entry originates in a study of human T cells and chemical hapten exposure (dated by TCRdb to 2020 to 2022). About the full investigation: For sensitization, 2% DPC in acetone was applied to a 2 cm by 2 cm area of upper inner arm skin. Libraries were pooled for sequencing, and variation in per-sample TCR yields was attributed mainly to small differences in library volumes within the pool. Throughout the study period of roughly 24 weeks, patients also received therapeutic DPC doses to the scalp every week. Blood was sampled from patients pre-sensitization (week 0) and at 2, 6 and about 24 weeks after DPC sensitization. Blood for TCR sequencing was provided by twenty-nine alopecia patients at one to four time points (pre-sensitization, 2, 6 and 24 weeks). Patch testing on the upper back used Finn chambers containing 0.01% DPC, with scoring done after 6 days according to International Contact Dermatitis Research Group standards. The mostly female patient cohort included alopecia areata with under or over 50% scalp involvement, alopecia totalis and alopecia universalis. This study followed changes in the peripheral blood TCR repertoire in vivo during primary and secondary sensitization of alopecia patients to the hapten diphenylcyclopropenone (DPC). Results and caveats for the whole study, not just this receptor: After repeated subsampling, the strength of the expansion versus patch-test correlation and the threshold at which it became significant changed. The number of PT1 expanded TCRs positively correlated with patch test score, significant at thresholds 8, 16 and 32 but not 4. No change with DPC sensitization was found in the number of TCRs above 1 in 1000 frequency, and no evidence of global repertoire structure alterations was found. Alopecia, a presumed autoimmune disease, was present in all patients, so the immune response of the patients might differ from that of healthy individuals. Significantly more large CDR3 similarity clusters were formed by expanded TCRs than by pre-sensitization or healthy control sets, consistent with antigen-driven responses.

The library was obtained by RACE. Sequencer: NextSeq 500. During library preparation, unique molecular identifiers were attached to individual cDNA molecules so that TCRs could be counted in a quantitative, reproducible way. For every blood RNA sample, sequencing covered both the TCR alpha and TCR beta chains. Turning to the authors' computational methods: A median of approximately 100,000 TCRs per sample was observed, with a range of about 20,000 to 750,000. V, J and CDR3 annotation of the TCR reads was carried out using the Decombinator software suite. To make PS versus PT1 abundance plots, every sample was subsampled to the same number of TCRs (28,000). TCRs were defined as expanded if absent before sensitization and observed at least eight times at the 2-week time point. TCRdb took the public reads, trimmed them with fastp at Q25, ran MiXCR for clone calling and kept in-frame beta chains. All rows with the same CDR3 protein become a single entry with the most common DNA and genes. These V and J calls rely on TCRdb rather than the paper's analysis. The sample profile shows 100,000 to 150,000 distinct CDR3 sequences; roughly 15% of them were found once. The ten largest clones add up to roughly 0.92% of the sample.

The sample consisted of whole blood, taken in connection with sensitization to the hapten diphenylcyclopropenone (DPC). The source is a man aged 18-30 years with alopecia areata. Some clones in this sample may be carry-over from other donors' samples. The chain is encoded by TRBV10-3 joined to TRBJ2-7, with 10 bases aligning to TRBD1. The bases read TGTGCCATCAGTGCGACGGACAGGGGGAATCCCTACGAGCAGTACTTC. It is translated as CAISATDRGNPYEQYF.